The 21 T cell receptor beta chains reported below all come from one sample, sequenced in a study of regulatory T cells in long-lasting Graves disease. Through Arm-PCR of CDR3 regions and iRepertoire HTBI primers, TCR beta libraries were built. MiXCR was run by TCRdb on the multiplex PCR reads, yielding one entry per CDR3 protein. The sample lists about half a million distinct CDR3 sequences, 20% to 25% occurring once. Regarding time point: persistent/refractory GD, antithyroid drugs over 5 years with positive TRAb. Extracted RNA from PBMCs served as the source of the TCR library. The source material was peripheral blood mononuclear cells (PBMCs), sampled when the disease was refractory, from a patient treated with antithyroid drugs. Every receptor here comes from a female donor with Graves disease.

Ten or more counts support this clonotype. The chain has TRBV11-2 and TRBJ2-5; no definite D call. This CDR3 has 15 amino acids. Germline V lookup: CDR1 SGHAT, CDR2 FQNNGV. V lost 4 bases, J lost 7 bases, and 19 bases lay in between. The DNA for the CDR3 is TGTGCCAGCAGCTGGGGATCTGGGGTCCCAGGGACCCAGTACTTC. Translating it yields CASSWGSGVPGTQYF.

In its sample, this clonotype was seen many times. The rearrangement uses TRBV28 and TRBJ1-1; D gene ambiguous. The CDR3 loop spans 15 amino acids. The germline V gene has CDR1 MDHEN and CDR2 SYDVKM. Deletions cut 1 base from V and 0 bases from J, with 9 bases between. Here the CDR3 reads CASSLSVAVNTEAFF. Written as DNA, the CDR3 is TGTGCCAGCAGTTTATCAGTGGCCGTGAACACTGAAGCTTTCTTT.

This clonotype was seen at least ten times. The chain employs TRBV29-1 and TRBJ2-5; tentatively, D is TRBD2 (6 bases). This CDR3 has 13 amino acids. The V gene lost 4 bases and the J gene lost 3 bases, with 12 bases spanning the gap. CDR1 SQVTM and CDR2 ANQGSEA come from the germline V gene. CDR3 residues: CSVARGGEETQYF. CDR3 nucleotide sequence: TGCAGCGTTGCGCGGGGCGGGGAAGAGACCCAGTACTTC. Full variable domain (rest looked up from reference TRBV29-1 and TRBJ2-5): SAVISQKPSRDICQRGTSLTIQCQVDSQVTMMFWYRQQPGQSLTLIATANQGSEATYESGFVIDKFPISRPNLTFSTLTVSNMSPEDSSIYLCSVARGGEETQYFGPGTRLLVL.

In regard to this clonotype: A read error may explain this, as a much larger clone is one base away. No conserved phenylalanine or tryptophan is present at the end of the CDR3, so a read error is the likely explanation. The chain employs TRBV14 and TRBJ2-5; 8 nucleotides line up with TRBD2. Germline V gene sequence: CDR1 SGHDN, CDR2 FVKESK. The CDR3 covers 15 residues. With V trimmed by 4 bases and J by 1 base, 5 bases remained unmatched. CDR3 sequence: CASSLGGGFQETQYL. DNA of the CDR3: TGTGCCAGCAGCCTCGGCGGGGGGTTCCAAGAGACCCAGTACCTC.

This chain uses TRBV20-1 with TRBJ2-7; D unresolved. V was shortened by 3 bases and J by 2 bases, with 5 bases between the two germline ends. The CDR3 loop spans 11 amino acids. From germline, CDR1 is DFQATT and CDR2 SNEGSKA (reference sequence). This CDR3 reads CSASGPYEQYF. The DNA for the CDR3 is TGCAGTGCTAGTGGACCCTACGAGCAGTACTTC.

Many counts were recorded for this clonotype. This chain joins TRBV12-3 or TRBV12-4 and TRBJ1-1; D is undetermined. This CDR3 contains 13 residues. V shed 3 bases and J shed 5 bases, with 10 bases lying between them. The CDR3, as DNA: TGTGCCAGCAGTTTTCGCGCCGGGACTGAAGCTTTCTTT. Its protein product is CASSFRAGTEAFF.

V usage is TRBV6-1 and J usage is TRBJ1-2, with 8 bases aligning to TRBD1. The J segment lost 6 bases and the V segment lost 7 bases, leaving 7 bases of the junction unmatched. Germline CDR1 reads MNHNS; CDR2 reads SASEGT. The CDR3 runs 13 residues. The CDR3 is CASNDRGPDGYTF. The CDR3 coding sequence is TGTGCCAGCAACGACAGGGGCCCGGATGGCTACACCTTC.

This clonotype was counted many times. The chain carries TRBV6-5 and TRBJ2-5; 11 bases fit TRBD1. Germline V gene lookup returns CDR1 MNHEY and CDR2 SVGAGI. The V and J ends lost 6 bases and 4 bases, in that order; junction bases with no gene match: 13. This CDR3 is 17 amino acids long. The CDR3 DNA sequence: TGTGCCAGCAGATTCTCGTACCTCGGGACAGGGGGAGAGACCCAGTACTTC. The encoded protein is CASRFSYLGTGGETQYF.

The V and J genes are TRBV7-9 and TRBJ1-1; 7 bases fit TRBD1. The ends lost 5 bases at V and 7 bases at J; junction bases unmatched: 10. The CDR3 runs 14 residues. CDR1 and CDR2 from the germline V gene are SEHNR and FQNEAQ (reference sequence). The CDR3: CASSRNGQGGEAFF. The CDR3 DNA reads TGTGCCAGCAGCCGAAACGGGCAGGGGGGTGAAGCTTTCTTT. Supplemented by reference TRBV7-9 and TRBJ1-1, the full variable domain reads DTGVSQNPRHKITKRGQNVTFRCDPISEHNRLYWYRQTLGQGPEFLTYFQNEAQLEKSRLLSDRFSAERPKGSFSTLEIQRTEQGDSAMYLCASSRNGQGGEAFFGQGTRLTVV.

V usage is TRBV19 and J usage is TRBJ1-5; TRBD1 is a possible D gene (5 bases). CDR1 is LNHDA and CDR2 is SQIVND in the germline V gene (reference sequence). Trimming took 11 bases from V and 1 from J, leaving 12 bases between them. The CDR3 is made up of 13 amino acids. CDR3 sequence reads: CASRGGSNQPQHF. The CDR3 region has the DNA TGTGCCTCCCGCGGGGGAAGCAATCAGCCCCAGCATTTT.

This clonotype came up many times. The rearrangement uses TRBV2 and TRBJ1-2; no clear D gene. This CDR3 is built from 14 residues. Germline CDR1 reads SNHLY; CDR2 reads FYNNEI. Trimming removed 6 bases at V and 4 bases at J, with 15 bases between. As DNA, the CDR3 is TGTGCCAGCAGCCTAAGCGGTTTTAGCTATGGCTACACCTTC. Protein product: CASSLSGFSYGYTF.

This clonotype occurred many times. The J gene is TRBJ1-1, the V gene TRBV20-1, with a possible D match to TRBD1 (6 bases). The CDR3 runs to 14 residues. Trimming removed 3 bases at V and 1 base at J, with 12 bases between. Germline assignment: CDR1 DFQATT and CDR2 SNEGSKA (reference sequence). This CDR3 reads CSASRDTGNTEAFF. The CDR3 DNA sequence: TGCAGTGCTAGCCGGGACACTGGGAACACTGAAGCTTTCTTT.

The chain uses TRBV9 and TRBJ2-1; TRBD1 agrees at 8 bases. Germline CDR1 and CDR2: SGDLS and YYNGEE. The CDR3 runs to 14 residues. With V trimmed by 3 bases and J by 5 bases, 4 bases remained unmatched. The CDR3 here is CASSAGTGDNEQFF. The CDR3 nucleotides are TGTGCCAGCAGCGCCGGGACAGGCGACAATGAGCAGTTCTTC. Based on the CDR3 plus reference TRBV9 and TRBJ2-1, the full variable domain is DSGVTQTPKHLITATGQRVTLRCSPRSGDLSVYWYQQSLDQGLQFLIQYYNGEERAKGNILERFSAQQFPDLHSELNLSSLELGDSALYFCASSAGTGDNEQFFGPGTRLTVL.

The sample holds many counts of this clonotype. V is TRBV6-1 and J is TRBJ1-2, with TRBD1 matching over 8 bases. From germline, CDR1 is MNHNS and CDR2 SASEGT. With V trimmed by 7 bases and J by 2 bases, 18 bases remained unmatched. This CDR3 has 18 amino acids. The chain's CDR3 is CASITLGTGIFTNYGYTF. The CDR3 DNA reads as TGTGCCAGCATAACGCTCGGGACAGGAATCTTTACGAACTATGGCTACACCTTC.

This clonotype came up a few times. The chain uses TRBV19 and TRBJ2-7, with 8 bases lining up with TRBD2. V lost 5 bases to trimming and J lost 7 bases; unmatched junction nucleotides: 16. The CDR3 is made up of 16 amino acids. Germline V lookup: CDR1 LNHDA, CDR2 SQIVND (reference sequence). The CDR3 is CASSAAIAGSSREQYF. DNA for the CDR3: TGTGCCAGTAGTGCCGCGATAGCGGGGTCCTCTCGGGAGCAGTACTTC.

This clonotype was seen a few times. CDR3 sequence (DNA): TGTGCCAGCAGCTTAAATCTGGCCAACACCGGGGAGCTGTTTTTT. The encoded protein is CASSLNLANTGELFF. The chain employs TRBV7-3 and TRBJ2-2; D is uncertain. This CDR3 comprises 15 residues. V was clipped by 1 base and J by 2 bases, with 8 bases between them. Germline V gene sequence: CDR1 SGHTA, CDR2 FQGTGA.

This clonotype was detected a few times. V gene TRBV30 combines with J gene TRBJ2-5; D might be TRBD2 (5 bases). From germline, CDR1 is GTSNPN and CDR2 SVGIG (reference sequence). The CDR3 contains 13 residues. The V end lost 8 bases, the J end lost 2 bases, and 15 bases lay between the germline ends. The CDR3 sequence: CAIDPPGQETQYF. The DNA of the CDR3 is TGTGCCATTGACCCCCCGGGACAAGAGACCCAGTACTTC.

This clonotype was recorded at least ten times. The chain uses TRBV7-9 and TRBJ1-1; TRBD1 matches at 7 bases. The CDR3 runs to 15 residues. The germline V gene encodes CDR1 SEHNR and CDR2 FQNEAQ (reference sequence). The ends lost 5 bases at V and 5 bases at J; junction bases unmatched: 11. The CDR3 here is CASSPPNRGGTEAFF. The CDR3 DNA sequence: TGTGCCAGCAGCCCTCCGAACAGGGGAGGTACTGAAGCTTTCTTT. Using reference TRBV7-9 and TRBJ1-1 for the parts outside the CDR3, the full variable domain is DTGVSQNPRHKITKRGQNVTFRCDPISEHNRLYWYRQTLGQGPEFLTYFQNEAQLEKSRLLSDRFSAERPKGSFSTLEIQRTEQGDSAMYLCASSPPNRGGTEAFFGQGTRLTVV.

In this sample, this clonotype turned up many times. The chain links TRBV6-1 to TRBJ2-2; 14 bases map to TRBD2. The CDR3 spans 16 residues. Germline V gene data show CDR1 as MNHNS and CDR2 as SASEGT. After removal of 5 bases from V and 6 bases from J, the junction contained 5 bases not matched to a gene. The CDR3 loop is CASSHRTSGGPGELFF. Written as DNA, the CDR3 is TGTGCCAGCAGTCACCGGACTAGCGGGGGGCCCGGGGAGCTGTTTTTT.

This clonotype was picked up many times. The chain has TRBV2 and TRBJ1-2, with a tentative D call TRBD1 (6 bases). The CDR3 extends over 15 amino acids. Per germline, CDR1 SNHLY and CDR2 FYNNEI. With 3 bases removed from V and 7 bases from J, the gap between germline ends came to 18 bases. This CDR3 reads CASSDLAGVLLGYTF. The CDR3 DNA sequence: TGTGCCAGCAGTGACCTCGCAGGGGTCTTGCTTGGCTACACCTTC.

This chain links TRBV5-1 with TRBJ2-5; 7 nucleotides line up with TRBD1. The CDR3 extends over 14 amino acids. Germline V gene sequence: CDR1 SGHRS, CDR2 YFSETQ. J lost 3 bases, V lost 4 bases, and 6 bases had no gene match. CDR3 region: CASSLTGTEETQYF. The CDR3 DNA reads as TGCGCCAGCAGCCTTACCGGGACAGAAGAGACCCAGTACTTC.